The 30 T cell receptor beta chains in this list originate from one sample, sequenced in a study of blood T cells in healthy people across ages. Using a J-beta primer mix together with a sample-barcoded 5' primer, a second PCR was run for 7 to 11 cycles. TCRdb reprocessed the 5' RACE reads with MiXCR, giving one entry per CDR3 protein. The top ten hold less than 20% of the sample, which has about 780,000 distinct CDR3 sequences, around half seen once. The material sequenced was blood. These receptor sequences come from a man at least 80 years old in good health.

This clonotype has a count of ten or more. The chain couples TRBV7-6 to TRBJ2-7, with D possibly matching TRBD2 (5 bases). Trimming removed 3 bases at V and 1 base at J, with 10 bases between. The CDR3 contains 14 residues. Per germline, CDR1 SGHVS and CDR2 FNYEAQ. The CDR3 here is CASSFSEGSYEQYF. The CDR3 coding sequence is TGTGCCAGCAGCTTCTCCGAGGGATCCTACGAGCAGTACTTC.

This clonotype was counted between two and nine times. The gene calls are TRBV28 and TRBJ2-5; 7 bases align to TRBD2. Germline trimming cut 4 bases from V and 6 bases from J; bases unmatched to any gene: 11. The CDR3 extends over 15 amino acids. The V gene's germline CDR1 is MDHEN and CDR2 SYDVKM. The DNA of the CDR3 is TGTGCCAGCAGTTCAAGCGGGGACCCCGGAAAGACCCAGTACTTC. This translates into CASSSSGDPGKTQYF.

This clonotype showed up just a few times. The chain uses TRBV20-1 and TRBJ2-7, with 11 bases that match TRBD2. The junction had 10 bases not matched to a gene; V was cut back by 0 bases and J by 6 bases. This CDR3 region has 16 residues. Germline CDR1 and CDR2: DFQATT and SNEGSKA (reference sequence). This CDR3 reads CSARDYSGRASSEQYF. CDR3 nucleotides: TGCAGTGCTAGAGATTATAGCGGGAGGGCCAGTAGCGAGCAGTACTTC.

The J gene is TRBJ2-2, the V gene TRBV12-3 or TRBV12-4; D may match TRBD1 or TRBD2 (5 bases each). V shed 7 bases and J shed 2 bases, with 14 bases lying between them. The CDR3 runs 15 residues. CDR3 sequence (DNA): TGTGCCAGCATTCCCGGGACGGACAACACCGGGGAGCTGTTTTTT. As protein: CASIPGTDNTGELFF.

This clonotype occurred a few times. This chain uses TRBV7-3 with TRBJ2-1; tentatively, D is TRBD1 or TRBD2 (5 bases each). The CDR3 is 16 amino acids. Trimming shortened V by 5 bases and J by 0 bases, and 14 bases separated the two germline ends. Germline V lookup: CDR1 SGHTA, CDR2 FQGTGA. The CDR3 protein is CASSPPGTNSYNEQFF. CDR3 bases: TGTGCCAGCAGCCCCCCTGGGACCAACTCCTACAATGAGCAGTTCTTC.

The genes are TRBV29-1 and TRBJ2-7, with 8 bases matching TRBD2. The CDR3 has 13 amino acids. The germline gives CDR1 SQVTM, CDR2 ANQGSEA. With V trimmed by 5 bases and J by 2 bases, 5 bases remained unmatched. CDR3: CSVLRGDAYEQYF. The DNA for the CDR3 is TGCAGCGTTCTGCGGGGGGACGCCTACGAGCAGTACTTC.

CDR3 amino acids: CSARDFLAGSTDTQYF. The CDR3 coding sequence is TGCAGTGCTAGAGATTTTCTAGCGGGTAGCACAGATACGCAGTATTTT. The V and J genes are TRBV20-1 and TRBJ2-3; TRBD2 agrees at 8 bases. In germline, CDR1 is DFQATT, CDR2 SNEGSKA (reference sequence). The CDR3 loop spans 16 amino acids. V lost 0 bases, J lost 0 bases, and 5 bases stayed unmatched.

The DNA for the CDR3 is TGTGCCAGCAGTTTCGACAGGGGGCAGTCGGATACGCAGTATTTT. Residues: CASSFDRGQSDTQYF. The chain is built from TRBV12-3 or TRBV12-4 and TRBJ2-3; TRBD1 agrees at 10 bases. The CDR3 extends over 15 amino acids. The junction had 6 bases not matched to a gene; V was cut back by 3 bases and J by 6 bases.

The chain combines TRBV20-1 with TRBJ2-3; 8 bases are a match to TRBD2. J was trimmed by 0 bases and V by 3 bases; bases with no gene match: 8. The germline V gene encodes CDR1 DFQATT and CDR2 SNEGSKA (reference sequence). The length of the CDR3 is 16 residues. The CDR3 DNA reads as TGCAGTGCTAGCGGAGGAACTAGCGGAAGCACAGATACGCAGTATTTT. Its translation: CSASGGTSGSTDTQYF.

The rearrangement uses TRBV6-6 and TRBJ2-7; no reliable D call. Germline V gives CDR1 MNHNY, CDR2 SVGAGI (reference sequence). The CDR3 consists of 13 residues. V was pared by 5 bases and J by 7 bases, with 15 bases between. The CDR3 DNA reads TGTGCCAGCAGTCCGCGGCCTGTCCAGGAGCAGTACTTC. It yields the protein CASSPRPVQEQYF.

The chain is built from TRBV20-1 and TRBJ1-6; maybe TRBD1 (6 bases). V gave up 1 base and J gave up 7 bases, with 11 bases separating them. Germline-derived CDR1 and CDR2 are DFQATT and SNEGSKA (reference sequence). The CDR3 sequence is 14 residues long. The CDR3 loop is CSARVEGDNSPLHF. The CDR3 DNA sequence: TGCAGTGCTAGAGTTGAGGGGGACAATTCACCCCTCCACTTT.

This clonotype was counted between two and nine times. The chain combines TRBV20-1 with TRBJ1-6; no clear D. Germline V CDR1 and CDR2: DFQATT, SNEGSKA (reference sequence). This CDR3 is 13 amino acids long. V gave up 6 bases and J gave up 12 bases, with 18 bases separating them. The CDR3 coding sequence is TGCAGTGCGAAGAACGCGGCGGACGGACCCCTCCACTTT. Its translation is CSAKNAADGPLHF.

The table lists this clonotype with a few counts. The V gene is TRBV20-1, the J gene TRBJ2-5; D unresolved. CDR3 length: 12 amino acids. Trimming shortened V by 6 bases and J by 4 bases, and 12 bases separated the two germline ends. CDR1 is DFQATT and CDR2 is SNEGSKA in the germline V gene (reference sequence). The CDR3 reads CSALTRRETQYF. CDR3 DNA sequence: TGCAGTGCACTGACACGTAGAGAGACCCAGTACTTC.

This clonotype has just a few counts. The chain carries TRBV27 and TRBJ2-7, with D possibly TRBD2 on 5 matching bases. The J call may be faulty, since TRBJ2-5 better matches the DNA end. Germline V gene lookup returns CDR1 MNHEY and CDR2 SMNVEV (reference sequence). The CDR3 consists of 14 residues. CDR3 protein: CASSLMLAAETQYF. In DNA, the CDR3 is TGTGCCAGCAGTTTAATGCTAGCTGCAGAGACCCAGTACTTC.

This clonotype was found a few times. The genes are TRBV7-9 and TRBJ2-4; 7 nucleotides agree with TRBD1. The end of the DNA aligns better with TRBJ2-7, so the J call may be wrong. This CDR3 contains 17 residues. CDR1 is SEHNR, CDR2 FQNEAQ, per germline (reference sequence). In nucleotides, the CDR3 is TGTGCCAGCAGCCAAGAACCGGGACAGCAGCTTCGATACGAGCAGTACTTC. Its protein is CASSQEPGQQLRYEQYF.

The chain is built from TRBV14 and TRBJ2-7; D may be TRBD1 or TRBD2 (5 bases each). There are 16 residues in the CDR3. The germline V gene has CDR1 SGHDN and CDR2 FVKESK. The V gene lost 5 bases and the J gene lost 0 bases, with 17 bases spanning the gap. In DNA, the CDR3 is TGTGCCAGCAGCAACCAACCGGGACCATACTCCTACGAGCAGTACTTC. It specifies CASSNQPGPYSYEQYF.

This clonotype occurred a few times. This chain connects TRBV29-1 to TRBJ2-1, with D tentatively TRBD1 or TRBD2 (5 bases each). Germline CDR1 SQVTM, CDR2 ANQGSEA. V was shortened by 6 bases and J by 0 bases, with 15 bases between the two germline ends. CDR3 size: 15 residues. Here the CDR3 DNA reads TGCAGCGTCTTCCGAGGGGCCTCCTCCTACAATGAGCAGTTCTTC. Its translation: CSVFRGASSYNEQFF.

In its sample, this clonotype was seen a few times. J is TRBJ2-5 and V is TRBV29-1; 8 positions match TRBD1. Germline loops: CDR1 SQVTM, CDR2 ANQGSEA. The CDR3 runs 13 residues. Unmatched junction bases numbered 2, after V lost 0 bases and J lost 5 bases. In DNA, the CDR3 is TGCAGCGTTGAAGACGGGACAGGCGAGACCCAGTACTTC. Translated: CSVEDGTGETQYF. Complete variable domain (other parts from reference TRBV29-1 and TRBJ2-5): SAVISQKPSRDICQRGTSLTIQCQVDSQVTMMFWYRQQPGQSLTLIATANQGSEATYESGFVIDKFPISRPNLTFSTLTVSNMSPEDSSIYLCSVEDGTGETQYFGPGTRLLVL.

The V gene is TRBV20-1, the J gene TRBJ2-7; 8 positions agree with TRBD1. The J call could be wrong; TRBJ2-5 is a better fit for the DNA end. CDR1 is DFQATT and CDR2 is SNEGSKA in the germline V gene (reference sequence). The CDR3 runs 13 residues. CDR3 in amino acids: CSAGGQGLKTQYF. The CDR3 region has the DNA TGCAGTGCCGGTGGACAGGGTCTAAAGACCCAGTACTTC.

This clonotype was seen more than once but under ten times. J is TRBJ1-1 and V is TRBV20-1; D not resolved. Germline assignment: CDR1 DFQATT and CDR2 SNEGSKA (reference sequence). The V end was cut by 1 base, the J end by 1 base, with 10 bases between. This CDR3 spans 14 amino acids. The CDR3 DNA reads as TGCAGTGCTAGAGGGATTCGGGCGAACACTGAAGCTTTCTTT. It codes for CSARGIRANTEAFF.

This clonotype was found once. This chain uses TRBV20-1 with TRBJ2-5; 9 bases are shared with TRBD2. J was trimmed by 11 bases and V by 2 bases; bases with no gene match: 12. Germline CDR1 is DFQATT and CDR2 is SNEGSKA (reference sequence). The CDR3 has 14 residues. CDR3 amino acids: CSARTSSGRNGQYF. CDR3 nucleotide sequence: TGCAGTGCTAGAACGAGCAGCGGGAGGAATGGGCAGTACTTC.

This clonotype appeared once. The chain joins TRBV20-1 to TRBJ2-7; 7 nucleotides line up with TRBD1. CDR1 and CDR2 from the germline V gene are DFQATT and SNEGSKA (reference sequence). V lost 6 bases and J lost 6; bases outside the gene matches: 11. The CDR3 consists of 13 residues. CDR3 residues: CSARSDRAGEQYF. CDR3 nucleotides: TGCAGTGCCAGGTCTGACAGGGCAGGCGAGCAGTACTTC.

This clonotype turned up a few times. The chain recombines TRBV15 with TRBJ2-2; D possibly corresponds to TRBD1 (6 bases). With 3 bases removed from V and 4 bases from J, the gap between germline ends came to 15 bases. Germline V gene sequence: CDR1 LNHNV, CDR2 YYDKDF (reference sequence). This CDR3 contains 16 residues. Written as DNA, the CDR3 is TGTGCCACCAGCAGCGGGACAAATCTCCTCACCGGGGAGCTGTTTTTT. Its translation is CATSSGTNLLTGELFF. The variable domain in full, completed from reference TRBV15 and TRBJ2-2, reads DAMVIQNPRYQVTQFGKPVTLSCSQTLNHNVMYWYQQKSSQAPKLLFHYYDKDFNNEADTPDNFQSRRPNTSFCFLDIRSPGLGDTAMYLCATSSGTNLLTGELFFGEGSRLTVL.

The J gene is TRBJ1-1, the V gene TRBV12-3 or TRBV12-4; 8 bases fit TRBD1. CDR3 size: 15 residues. Trimming at V came to 5 bases and at J to 1 base, leaving 6 bases not matched to a gene. This CDR3 reads CASSISGTGNTEAFF. The DNA of the CDR3 is TGTGCCAGCAGTATCTCCGGGACAGGGAACACTGAAGCTTTCTTT.

This clonotype was seen a few times. The V gene is TRBV10-1, the J gene TRBJ2-2; 9 bases match TRBD1. The V and J ends lost 6 bases and 5 bases, in that order; junction bases with no gene match: 7. The CDR3 has 15 amino acids. CDR1 WNHNN and CDR2 SYGVQD come from the germline V gene (reference sequence). The CDR3 bases are TGCGCCAGCAGCCGCGGGACAGGGCGTACCGGGGAGCTGTTTTTT. It is translated as CASSRGTGRTGELFF.

V is TRBV21-1 and J is TRBJ2-1; the D segment call TRBD2 is taken from the table without a DNA check. TRBV21-1 counts as a pseudogene. The CDR3 sequence is 14 residues long. For the CDR3, the DNA is TGTGCCAGCAGCAAAGGGGCAGGGCCGCATGAGCAGTTCTTC. Translating it yields CASSKGAGPHEQFF.

This clonotype is a singleton in its sample. The V gene is TRBV27, the J gene TRBJ2-1; D unclear. CDR1 and CDR2 from the germline V gene are MNHEY and SMNVEV (reference sequence). CDR3 length: 12 amino acids. V was pared by 7 bases and J by 7 bases, with 11 bases between. CDR3 DNA: TGTGCCAGCAAGGCCGTATGGAATGAGCAGTTCTTC. Amino acid sequence: CASKAVWNEQFF.

The rearrangement uses TRBV6-2 or TRBV6-3 and TRBJ2-7; TRBD1 might be the D (5 bases). Trimming shortened V by 7 bases and J by 3 bases, and 16 bases separated the two germline ends. The CDR3 is made up of 14 amino acids. CDR1 and CDR2 (germline): MNHEY, SVGEGT. CDR3 in DNA: TGTGCCAGCATCCCCGGTGGGGCTATCTACGAGCAGTACTTC. This codes for CASIPGGAIYEQYF.

In nucleotides, the CDR3 is TGTGCCAGCAGGAGGGGGGGGACAGTGAGCTCTGGGGCCAACGTCCTGACTTTC. Amino acids: CASRRGGTVSSGANVLTF. This chain joins TRBV28 and TRBJ2-6; the D gene could be TRBD1 or TRBD2 (7 bases each). Germline V gene sequence: CDR1 MDHEN, CDR2 SYDVKM. The CDR3 extends over 18 amino acids. Trimming cost V 6 bases and J 0 bases, with 18 bases left between them.

This clonotype was counted only a few times. The chain joins TRBV24-1 to TRBJ2-6; D perhaps matches TRBD2 (6 bases). V was clipped by 3 bases and J by 4 bases, with 15 bases between them. The CDR3 extends over 17 amino acids. Germline assignment: CDR1 KGHDR and CDR2 SFDVKD. In nucleotides, the CDR3 is TGTGCCACCAGTGATGCCCTGGGGAGGTCCGGGGCCAACGTCCTGACTTTC. Translating it yields CATSDALGRSGANVLTF.